This T cell receptor (beta chain) was identified during a study of identical twins. TCRdb ran MiXCR on the 5' RACE reads and lists one entry per CDR3 protein. Of about 220,000 distinct CDR3 sequences in the sample, around 6.5% were seen once. The CDR3 totals 16 residues. Germline CDR1 SQVTM, CDR2 ANQGSEA. V was pared by 7 bases and J by 2 bases, with 23 bases between. These records were also assigned to another study, of T cells expressing NK-cell markers. That source reports: Seven HCMV-seropositive donors and one seronegative donor made up the eight sequenced donors. Restricting sorting to alpha-beta TCR T cells was achieved in several experiments by an anti-gamma-delta TCR antibody.

Sequencing was carried out using CD8+ T cells sorted from blood. The receptor was isolated from a woman aged 18-29 years in good health. The chain employs TRBV29-1 and TRBJ2-5; D might be TRBD1 (6 bases). The CDR3 DNA is TGCAGCGCCCATCTTCCGGGACAATCCTGGCAAGAGACCCAGTACTTC. As protein: CSAHLPGQSWQETQYF. Together with reference TRBV29-1 and TRBJ2-5, the CDR3 gives the full variable domain: SAVISQKPSRDICQRGTSLTIQCQVDSQVTMMFWYRQQPGQSLTLIATANQGSEATYESGFVIDKFPISRPNLTFSTLTVSNMSPEDSSIYLCSAHLPGQSWQETQYFGPGTRLLVL.